These T cell receptor beta chains were read from a single sample in a study of T-cell reconstitution after alpha-beta-depleted transplantation in children. TCRdb itself ran the PCR reads through MiXCR, one entry per CDR3 protein. This sample carries some 500,000 distinct CDR3 sequences, 18% of them seen once, and the ten largest clones take approximately 3%. The starting material was PBMCs from the stem cell graft donor, obtained from the stem cell graft. Every receptor here comes from a human donor who donated a stem cell graft to a child with acute lymphoblastic leukemia. Each CDR3 is given with its conserved first and last residue. Fields, in order: D gene, clone size, J gene, V gene, CDR3 protein, CDR3 DNA. A D gene is named only where the DNA matches it firmly. Clone sizes are given selectively: once, few, many, or a class where the clone is expanded.

D gene: .; clone size: .; J gene: TRBJ2-2; V gene: TRBV5-1; CDR3 protein: CASNLQGPSNTGELFF; CDR3 DNA: TGCGCCAGCAATTTGCAGGGGCCATCGAACACCGGGGAGCTGTTTTTT
D gene: .; clone size: .; J gene: TRBJ1-5; V gene: TRBV7-9; CDR3 protein: CASSLGGDNQPQHF; CDR3 DNA: TGTGCCAGCAGCTTGGGGGGTGACAATCAGCCCCAGCATTTT
D gene: TRBD1; clone size: few; J gene: TRBJ1-1; V gene: TRBV18; CDR3 protein: CASSPGQGITEAFF; CDR3 DNA: TGTGCCAGCTCACCGGGACAGGGGATAACTGAAGCTTTCTTT
D gene: .; clone size: once; J gene: TRBJ2-1; V gene: TRBV29-1; CDR3 protein: CSVESGGRNGVGEQFF; CDR3 DNA: TGCAGCGTTGAGTCGGGGGGCAGGAACGGGGTGGGCGAGCAGTTCTTC
D gene: .; clone size: few; J gene: TRBJ1-1; V gene: TRBV6-5; CDR3 protein: CASSYGDNRNTEAFF; CDR3 DNA: TGTGCCAGCAGTTACGGGGACAACCGGAACACTGAAGCTTTCTTT
D gene: .; clone size: .; J gene: TRBJ1-2; V gene: TRBV7-9; CDR3 protein: CASSFQGQAYGYTF; CDR3 DNA: TGTGCCAGCAGCTTCCAGGGGCAGGCCTATGGCTACACCTTC
D gene: .; clone size: .; J gene: TRBJ2-7; V gene: TRBV12-3/TRBV12-4; CDR3 protein: CASSDRGGREQYF; CDR3 DNA: TGTGCCAGCAGCGACAGGGGCGGGAGGGAGCAGTACTTC
D gene: .; clone size: few; J gene: TRBJ2-7; V gene: TRBV5-1; CDR3 protein: CASSLAGSGTYEQYF; CDR3 DNA: TGCGCCAGCAGCTTGGCTGGTAGCGGAACCTACGAGCAGTACTTC
D gene: .; clone size: few; J gene: TRBJ2-2; V gene: TRBV2; CDR3 protein: CASSENGQGAGELFF; CDR3 DNA: TGTGCCAGCAGTGAAAACGGGCAGGGAGCCGGGGAGCTGTTTTTT
D gene: .; clone size: .; J gene: TRBJ1-2; V gene: TRBV18; CDR3 protein: CASSRLIGPNYGYTF; CDR3 DNA: TGTGCCAGCTCACGCTTGATCGGGCCCAACTATGGCTACACCTTC
D gene: TRBD2; clone size: .; J gene: TRBJ2-3; V gene: TRBV5-1; CDR3 protein: CASSVGLAETDTQYF; CDR3 DNA: TGCGCCAGCAGCGTGGGACTAGCGGAGACAGATACGCAGTATTTT
D gene: TRBD2; clone size: .; J gene: TRBJ2-7; V gene: TRBV5-6; CDR3 protein: CASSVGTSVGEQYF; CDR3 DNA: TGTGCCAGCAGCGTGGGGACTAGCGTTGGCGAGCAGTACTTC
D gene: .; clone size: few; J gene: TRBJ1-2; V gene: TRBV12-3/TRBV12-4; CDR3 protein: CASSLAPLGYTF; CDR3 DNA: TGTGCCAGCAGTTTAGCCCCGCTTGGCTACACCTTC
D gene: TRBD1; clone size: .; J gene: TRBJ2-1; V gene: TRBV13; CDR3 protein: CASSLALTGGRQFF; CDR3 DNA: TGTGCCAGCAGCTTAGCCCTCACAGGGGGCCGGCAGTTCTTC
D gene: TRBD2; clone size: .; J gene: TRBJ2-1; V gene: TRBV29-1; CDR3 protein: CSAERLAGGSDEQFF; CDR3 DNA: TGCAGCGCGGAGCGACTAGCGGGAGGTAGCGATGAGCAGTTCTTC
D gene: .; clone size: .; J gene: TRBJ2-1; V gene: TRBV7-9; CDR3 protein: CASSLAPGGNEQFF; CDR3 DNA: TGTGCCAGCAGCTTAGCCCCCGGGGGCAATGAGCAGTTCTTC
D gene: TRBD2; clone size: few; J gene: TRBJ2-5; V gene: TRBV5-1; CDR3 protein: CASSSLLAGGDGETQYF; CDR3 DNA: TGCGCCAGCAGCTCGCTCCTAGCGGGAGGAGACGGGGAGACCCAGTACTTC
D gene: .; clone size: .; J gene: TRBJ2-3; V gene: TRBV7-3; CDR3 protein: CASSLIGGGVTTDTQYF; CDR3 DNA: TGTGCCAGCAGCTTAATCGGCGGAGGGGTGACCACAGATACGCAGTATTTT
D gene: .; clone size: few; J gene: TRBJ2-1; V gene: TRBV20-1; CDR3 protein: CSASRRTSPYNEQFF; CDR3 DNA: TGCAGTGCTAGTCGGAGGACTTCCCCCTACAATGAGCAGTTCTTC
D gene: .; clone size: few; J gene: TRBJ1-2; V gene: TRBV29-1; CDR3 protein: CSAATLIYGYTF; CDR3 DNA: TGCAGCGCGGCCACTTTAATCTATGGCTACACCTTC
D gene: .; clone size: .; J gene: TRBJ1-6; V gene: TRBV5-1; CDR3 protein: CASSLGVYNSPLHF; CDR3 DNA: TGCGCCAGCAGCTTAGGGGTCTATAATTCACCCCTCCACTTT
D gene: .; clone size: few; J gene: TRBJ1-2; V gene: TRBV7-2; CDR3 protein: CASSSPREGSLYGYTF; CDR3 DNA: TGTGCCAGCAGCTCGCCCCGGGAAGGCTCCCTCTATGGCTACACCTTC
D gene: TRBD1; clone size: .; J gene: TRBJ1-2; V gene: TRBV6-4; CDR3 protein: CASRDGTGDGYTF; CDR3 DNA: TGTGCCAGCAGGGACGGGACAGGGGATGGCTACACCTTC
D gene: TRBD1; clone size: .; J gene: TRBJ1-2; V gene: TRBV27; CDR3 protein: CASSLLGTGTGVYGYTF; CDR3 DNA: TGTGCCAGCAGCCTCTTGGGGACTGGGACAGGGGTTTATGGCTACACCTTC
D gene: .; clone size: few; J gene: TRBJ2-7; V gene: TRBV15; CDR3 protein: CATSRDELGYEQYF; CDR3 DNA: TGTGCCACCAGCAGAGACGAGTTGGGGTACGAGCAGTACTTC
D gene: .; clone size: few; J gene: TRBJ1-1; V gene: TRBV27; CDR3 protein: CASREGSKGSVEAFF; CDR3 DNA: TGTGCCAGCAGGGAAGGTAGTAAGGGGTCGGTAGAAGCTTTCTTT
D gene: TRBD2; clone size: .; J gene: TRBJ2-1; V gene: TRBV29-1; CDR3 protein: CSVVWGGEQFF; CDR3 DNA: TGCAGCGTTGTATGGGGGGGTGAGCAGTTCTTC
D gene: .; clone size: .; J gene: TRBJ1-2; V gene: TRBV12-3/TRBV12-4; CDR3 protein: CASSLRPVNHYGYTF; CDR3 DNA: TGTGCCAGCAGTTTGAGACCCGTAAACCACTATGGCTACACCTTC
D gene: .; clone size: .; J gene: TRBJ1-1; V gene: TRBV9; CDR3 protein: CASSGQGTGNTEAFF; CDR3 DNA: TGTGCCAGCAGCGGGCAGGGGACCGGGAACACTGAAGCTTTCTTT
D gene: .; clone size: few; J gene: TRBJ1-4; V gene: TRBV4-1; CDR3 protein: CASSPFGQADEKLFF; CDR3 DNA: TGCGCCAGCAGCCCCTTCGGGCAGGCGGATGAAAAACTGTTTTTT
D gene: TRBD1; clone size: .; J gene: TRBJ2-6; V gene: TRBV12-3/TRBV12-4; CDR3 protein: CASSLRDRGPSGANVLTF; CDR3 DNA: TGTGCCAGCAGTCTCCGGGACAGGGGCCCCTCTGGGGCCAACGTCCTGACTTTC
D gene: .; clone size: .; J gene: TRBJ2-5; V gene: TRBV7-6; CDR3 protein: CASSLNGVGPETQYF; CDR3 DNA: TGTGCCAGCAGCTTAAATGGCGTGGGGCCAGAGACCCAGTACTTC
D gene: TRBD2; clone size: few; J gene: TRBJ2-7; V gene: TRBV6-1; CDR3 protein: CASRGLLSSYEQYF; CDR3 DNA: TGTGCCAGCAGGGGACTACTCTCATCCTACGAGCAGTACTTC
D gene: .; clone size: many; J gene: TRBJ2-3; V gene: TRBV9; CDR3 protein: CASSVEGSTDTQYF; CDR3 DNA: TGTGCCAGCAGCGTAGAGGGGAGCACAGATACGCAGTATTTT
D gene: TRBD2; clone size: few; J gene: TRBJ2-1; V gene: TRBV7-2; CDR3 protein: CASSRSGIYNEQFF; CDR3 DNA: TGTGCCAGCAGCCGAAGCGGGATCTACAATGAGCAGTTCTTC
D gene: TRBD2; clone size: many; J gene: TRBJ2-7; V gene: TRBV7-9; CDR3 protein: CASSGDYRLTYEQYF; CDR3 DNA: TGTGCCAGCAGTGGGGACTACCGCTTGACCTACGAGCAGTACTTC
D gene: .; clone size: .; J gene: TRBJ2-7; V gene: TRBV15; CDR3 protein: CATSSGAGPYEQYF; CDR3 DNA: TGTGCCACCAGCAGCGGGGCGGGACCCTACGAGCAGTACTTC
D gene: .; clone size: .; J gene: TRBJ2-7; V gene: TRBV4-2; CDR3 protein: CASSQVAGAGRDEQYF; CDR3 DNA: TGTGCCAGCAGCCAAGTCGCCGGAGCAGGGCGGGACGAGCAGTACTTC
D gene: .; clone size: few; J gene: TRBJ1-3; V gene: TRBV7-8; CDR3 protein: CASSLQGVFKPGNTIYF; CDR3 DNA: TGTGCCAGCAGCTTACAGGGCGTATTTAAACCCGGAAACACCATATATTTT
D gene: .; clone size: .; J gene: TRBJ2-4; V gene: TRBV7-9; CDR3 protein: CASSPNNPITSNIQYF; CDR3 DNA: TGTGCCAGCAGCCCTAACAACCCAATTACCTCAAACATTCAGTACTTC
D gene: .; clone size: many; J gene: TRBJ2-2; V gene: TRBV15; CDR3 protein: CATSRDLAGELFF; CDR3 DNA: TGTGCCACCAGCAGGGATCTAGCCGGGGAGCTGTTTTTT
D gene: TRBD2; clone size: few; J gene: TRBJ2-1; V gene: TRBV29-1; CDR3 protein: CSVEKGLLGNEQFF; CDR3 DNA: TGCAGCGTTGAAAAGGGACTACTTGGCAATGAGCAGTTCTTC
D gene: .; clone size: .; J gene: TRBJ1-2; V gene: TRBV20-1; CDR3 protein: CSGGVRNYGYTF; CDR3 DNA: TGCAGTGGGGGGGTAAGGAACTATGGCTACACCTTC
D gene: TRBD2; clone size: few; J gene: TRBJ2-7; V gene: TRBV5-1; CDR3 protein: CASSFSGRGGYEQYF; CDR3 DNA: TGCGCCAGCAGCTTCAGCGGGAGAGGAGGGTACGAGCAGTACTTC
D gene: TRBD2; clone size: many; J gene: TRBJ2-7; V gene: TRBV5-1; CDR3 protein: CASSETSGSYEQYF; CDR3 DNA: TGCGCCAGCAGCGAGACTAGCGGGTCCTACGAGCAGTACTTC
D gene: TRBD1; clone size: few; J gene: TRBJ2-3; V gene: TRBV27; CDR3 protein: CASSLGTGHTDTQYF; CDR3 DNA: TGTGCCAGCAGTTTAGGGACAGGGCACACAGATACGCAGTATTTT
D gene: .; clone size: .; J gene: TRBJ2-1; V gene: TRBV27; CDR3 protein: CASSPLASSYNEQFF; CDR3 DNA: TGTGCCAGCAGTCCTCTAGCGAGCTCCTACAATGAGCAGTTCTTC
D gene: TRBD1; clone size: many; J gene: TRBJ2-7; V gene: TRBV5-1; CDR3 protein: CASSLWTGAYEQYF; CDR3 DNA: TGCGCCAGCAGCTTGTGGACAGGGGCCTACGAGCAGTACTTC
D gene: TRBD2; clone size: .; J gene: TRBJ2-1; V gene: TRBV4-1; CDR3 protein: CASSQQPGLAGVSNNEQFF; CDR3 DNA: TGCGCCAGCAGCCAACAACCGGGACTAGCGGGTGTTTCGAACAATGAGCAGTTCTTC
D gene: .; clone size: few; J gene: TRBJ1-3; V gene: TRBV5-1; CDR3 protein: CASSLAGAAGNTIYF; CDR3 DNA: TGCGCCAGCAGTCTAGCTGGGGCGGCTGGAAACACCATATATTTT
D gene: .; clone size: few; J gene: TRBJ1-4; V gene: TRBV12-3/TRBV12-4; CDR3 protein: CASSSPGAGATNEKLFF; CDR3 DNA: TGTGCCAGCAGTTCCCCAGGGGCCGGTGCAACTAATGAAAAACTGTTTTTT
D gene: TRBD1; clone size: few; J gene: TRBJ2-7; V gene: TRBV12-3/TRBV12-4; CDR3 protein: CAGSRDRGDEQYF; CDR3 DNA: TGTGCCGGGAGCCGGGACAGGGGGGACGAGCAGTACTTC